The clone carrying this TCR beta chain was observed a few times. Its target is unknown. The record originates from a study of T cells in Graves' hyperthyroidism and ophthalmopathy. Study results and limitations: The blood repertoire included most of the expanded thyroid clonotypes above 0.001. A 13 V-J signature model discriminated ophthalmopathy versus stable hyperthyroidism.

RNA transcripts yielded amplified TCR beta CDR3 regions. The HTBI set primed first-round TCR CDR3 RT-PCR. TCRdb itself ran the multiplex PCR reads through MiXCR, one entry per CDR3 protein. Among 490,000 or so distinct CDR3 sequences listed, around 50% were seen once. Sequencing was done on a sample of peripheral blood or thyroid tissue (not recorded which). This clonotype was sampled from an adult woman with Graves' disease, either hyperthyroidism or ophthalmopathy (not recorded which).

The CDR3, as DNA: TGTGCCAGCAGCCCAACCTTGTCGGGCAATGAAAAACTGTTTTTT. Protein: CASSPTLSGNEKLFF. V and J are TRBV6-1 and TRBJ1-4; unclear D gene. The CDR3 consists of 15 residues. The ends were cut back, 6 bases at V and 5 bases at J, with 16 bases in the middle. Germline CDR1 reads MNHNS; CDR2 reads SASEGT.